These T cell receptor beta chains were read from a single sample in a study of blood T cell repertoires in COVID-19. Some clones are missing from TCRdb's copy, which holds only in-frame ones; the method was immunoSEQ multiplex PCR. The repertoire includes about 240,000 clones, 83% of them detected once, and around 3.5% sits in the top ten. Sequences were obtained from PBMCs or T cells enriched from blood (not recorded which). The receptors come from a woman aged 40 to 55 who had been exposed to COVID-19. Each CDR3 is given with its conserved first and last residue.

V | CDR3
TRBV13 | CASSYGPGGCSGGYTF
TRBV27 | CASSLSMGTGLVTDTQYF
TRBV19 | CASSIPGESGYTEAFF
TRBV6-4 | CASSVRGQEADTQYF
TRBV6-4 | CASSVPGQGSLTEAFF
TRBV9 | CASSPTSGFSYEQYF
TRBV5-1 | CASSLVQDGYYEQYF
TRBV11-2 | CASSLVAGASTDTQYF
TRBV4-3 | CASSQRPTGSFGNTIYF
TRBV4-2 | CASSQGGPARNIQYF
TRBV6-5 | CASREDRYTGELFF
TRBV9 | CASSVDVAGGLETQYF
TRBV3-1/TRBV3-2 | CASSQEGGASSNYEQYF
TRBV10-1 | CASSDSISGQETQYF
TRBV4-2 | CASSHGTGGGYEQYF
TRBV2 | CASRGGISNYGYTF
TRBV7-2 | CASSLVGGGPYEQYF
TRBV4-2 | CASSPAGGNTDTQYF
TRBV6-2/TRBV6-3 | CASSPDKLNTEAFF
TRBV12-5 | CASGLGQGARYEQYF
TRBV27 | CASSPWTRDEQYF
TRBV12-2 | CASRQGLLPPVNTEAFF
TRBV7-3 | CASGLRGSEKLFF
TRBV3-1/TRBV3-2 | CASSQGQGRYEQYF
TRBV28 | CASSLEGQGSYF
TRBV28 | CASRTPTANYGYTF